The 4 T cell receptor beta chains below all came from one sample that was sequenced in a study of blood T cells in healthy people across ages (dated by TCRdb to the mid-2010s). The protocol used for the library was 5' RACE. The instrument was an Illumina HiSeq 2500. A second PCR of about 6 to 11 cycles was performed with a sample-barcoded 5' primer and a J-beta primer mix. TCRdb reran the public reads through fastp at Q25 and MiXCR, keeping productive beta chains. Each CDR3 protein appears once, grouped with its most common genes and DNA. The sample has 600,000 or so distinct CDR3 sequences on record, about 30% of them singletons. The ten top clones hold approximately 15% of the sample. The sequenced sample consisted of blood. The receptors derive from a woman older than 75 in good health.

In this sample, this clonotype turned up a few times. DNA for the CDR3: TGTGCCAGCAGCGTAACGAGTGATAGTGGCTACACCTTC. Amino acid sequence: CASSVTSDSGYTF. V is TRBV9 and J is TRBJ1-2; D gene ambiguous. CDR1 is SGDLS and CDR2 is YYNGEE in the germline V gene. The CDR3 runs 13 residues. Trimming removed 1 base from V and 7 bases from J, with 11 bases in between.

This clonotype was observed at least ten times. The CDR3 DNA reads as TGTGCCAGCAGCCTCGAAGGACAGACCTACGAGCAGTACTTC. Its protein product is CASSLEGQTYEQYF. This rearrangement joins TRBV6-1 to TRBJ2-7, with D possibly matching TRBD1 (6 bases). V dropped 6 bases and J dropped 2 bases, with 14 bases sitting between them. Germline V CDR1 and CDR2: MNHNS, SASEGT. CDR3 length: 14 residues.

The sample holds many counts of this clonotype. The CDR3 DNA sequence: TGTGCCAGCAGCTACATGGACCGCTACGAGCAGTACTTC. As protein: CASSYMDRYEQYF. The rearrangement joins TRBV7-2 to TRBJ2-7; no clear D gene. CDR1 SGHTA and CDR2 FQGNSA come from the germline V gene. There are 13 residues in the CDR3. V dropped 4 bases and J dropped 3 bases, with 10 bases sitting between them.

This clonotype was picked up many times. The J gene is TRBJ2-1, the V gene TRBV24-1; D may be TRBD2 (5 bases). The CDR3 runs 14 residues. V was trimmed by 4 bases and J by 4 bases, leaving 10 bases between them. CDR1 KGHDR and CDR2 SFDVKD come from the germline V gene. The CDR3 sequence: CATSESGNYNEQFF. DNA for the CDR3: TGTGCCACCAGTGAATCCGGGAATTACAATGAGCAGTTCTTC.